This T cell receptor (beta chain) was identified in a study of blood T cell repertoires in COVID-19. Study in general: Samples taken during acute and convalescent COVID-19 were collected in the United States, Italy and Spain. Nucleic acid was either cDNA or gDNA, and it came from T cells, B-cell-depleted T cells, or PBMCs.

Authors' processing steps: It was from reference gene primer amplification that nucleated cell counts were estimated. Generated by immunoSEQ multiplex PCR, the TCRdb table keeps only in-frame clones and is missing some. V and J calls and clone size follow that table, whereas D and trimming were derived from the DNA. Among around 270,000 clones, roughly 84% were seen once, and the ten largest hold over 1.5%. Trimming removed 1 base from V and 2 bases from J, with 11 bases in between. This CDR3 has 15 residues. Germline V gene data show CDR1 as LGHDT and CDR2 as YNNKEL (reference sequence). This clone was seen a few times.

The origin of this receptor is a woman between 35 and 50 years old who had recovered from COVID-19. The J gene is TRBJ1-1, the V gene TRBV3-1 (or the pseudogene TRBV3-2), with D possibly TRBD1 on 5 matching bases. Sequencing was performed on peripheral blood. The chain's CDR3 is CASSQGGGGNTEAFF. Written as DNA, the CDR3 is TGTGCCAGCAGCCAAGGGGGCGGCGGCAACACTGAAGCTTTCTTT.